This T cell receptor (beta chain) comes out of a study of identical twins. The germline gives CDR1 MNHNS, CDR2 SASEGT. The CDR3 contains 13 residues. The V and J ends lost 2 bases and 6 bases respectively, with 8 bases between them. A single record per CDR3 protein comes from TCRdb applying MiXCR to the 5' RACE reads. This sample yields around 220,000 distinct CDR3 sequences, of which roughly a tenth are seen a single time; about 9% belongs to the top ten. The J gene is TRBJ1-5, the V gene TRBV6-1; D uncertain. Material for sequencing was memory T cells sorted from blood. The TCR originated in a man aged 50-59 years in good health. The CDR3 loop is CASSENGIQPQHF. DNA for the CDR3: TGTGCCAGCAGTGAAAATGGGATTCAGCCCCAGCATTTT.